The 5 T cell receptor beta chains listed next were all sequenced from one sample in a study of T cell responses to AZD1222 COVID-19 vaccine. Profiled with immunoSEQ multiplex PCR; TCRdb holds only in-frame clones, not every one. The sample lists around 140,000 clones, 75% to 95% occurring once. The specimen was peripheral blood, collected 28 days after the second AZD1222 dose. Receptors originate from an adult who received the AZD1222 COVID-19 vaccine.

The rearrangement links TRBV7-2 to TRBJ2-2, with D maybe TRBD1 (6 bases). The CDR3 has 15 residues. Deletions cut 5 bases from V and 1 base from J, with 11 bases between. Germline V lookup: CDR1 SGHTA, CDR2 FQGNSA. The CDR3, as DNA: TGTGCCAGCAGCGGGTGGGGACAGAACACCGGGGAGCTGTTTTTT. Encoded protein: CASSGWGQNTGELFF.

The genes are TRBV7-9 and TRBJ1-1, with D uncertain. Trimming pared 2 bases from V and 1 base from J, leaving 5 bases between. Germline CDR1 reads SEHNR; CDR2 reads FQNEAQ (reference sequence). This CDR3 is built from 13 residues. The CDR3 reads CASSLRQNTEAFF. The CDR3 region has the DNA TGTGCCAGCAGCTTACGTCAGAACACTGAAGCTTTCTTT.

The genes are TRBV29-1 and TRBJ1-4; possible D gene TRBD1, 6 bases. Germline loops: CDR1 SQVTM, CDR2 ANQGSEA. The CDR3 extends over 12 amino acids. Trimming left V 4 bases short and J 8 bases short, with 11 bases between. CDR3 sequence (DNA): TGCAGCGTTGTAGGGGGACACGAAAAACTGTTTTTT. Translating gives CSVVGGHEKLFF.

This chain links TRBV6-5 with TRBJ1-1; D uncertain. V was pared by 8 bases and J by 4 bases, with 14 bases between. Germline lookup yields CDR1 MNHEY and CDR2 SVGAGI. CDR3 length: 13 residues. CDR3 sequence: CASWLYVATEAFF. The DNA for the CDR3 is TGTGCCAGCTGGCTTTACGTGGCCACTGAAGCTTTCTTT.

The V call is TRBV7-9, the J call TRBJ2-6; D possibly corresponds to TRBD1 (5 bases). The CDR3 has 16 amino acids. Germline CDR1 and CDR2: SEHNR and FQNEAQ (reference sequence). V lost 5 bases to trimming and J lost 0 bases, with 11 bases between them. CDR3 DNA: TGTGCCAGCAGCGACAGTTTTTACTCTGGGGCCAACGTCCTGACTTTC. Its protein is CASSDSFYSGANVLTF.